This record looks at one T cell receptor (beta chain) sequence and its context. Its cognate antigen is unknown. The sample comes from a study of T cell responses to AZD1222 COVID-19 vaccine. Study outcomes and limitations: AZD1222 recipients seropositive at baseline numbered only six or seven. Mapped onto spike, vaccine-associated CD4 TCRs spanned it and were dominant at 160-218 and 743-854. Nearly half of spike-specific TCRs reportedly target unmutated variant regions.

V lost 6 bases, J lost 3 bases, and 2 bases stayed unmatched. The CDR3 has 12 residues. Germline CDR1 is MNHEY and CDR2 is SVGAGI. Recipients boosted at about 4 weeks or about 12 weeks are pooled. Profiling relied on immunoSEQ multiplex PCR, and the TCRdb table lists in-frame clones only, not all of them. The sample lists about 140,000 clones; 92% were seen once. Here the sequenced sample was peripheral blood, taken 28 days after the second AZD1222 dose. The chain combines TRBV6-5 with TRBJ2-7; 7 bases line up with TRBD1. The TCR comes from an adult who received the AZD1222 COVID-19 vaccine. The CDR3 coding sequence is TGTGCCAGCAGGGACAGGAACTACGAGCAGTACTTC. It specifies CASRDRNYEQYF.